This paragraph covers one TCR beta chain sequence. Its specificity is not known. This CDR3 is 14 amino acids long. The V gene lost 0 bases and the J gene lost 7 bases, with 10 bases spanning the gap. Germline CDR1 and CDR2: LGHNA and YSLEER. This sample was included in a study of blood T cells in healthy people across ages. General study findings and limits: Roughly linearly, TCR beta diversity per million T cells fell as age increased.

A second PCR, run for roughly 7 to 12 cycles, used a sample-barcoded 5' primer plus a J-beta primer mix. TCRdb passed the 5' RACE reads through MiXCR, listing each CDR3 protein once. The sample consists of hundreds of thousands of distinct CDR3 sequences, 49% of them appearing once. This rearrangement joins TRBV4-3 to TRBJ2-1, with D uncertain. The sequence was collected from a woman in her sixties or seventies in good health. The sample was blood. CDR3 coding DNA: TGCGCCAGCAGCCAAGAGATCCCTTCTAATGAGCAGTTCTTC. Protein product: CASSQEIPSNEQFF.